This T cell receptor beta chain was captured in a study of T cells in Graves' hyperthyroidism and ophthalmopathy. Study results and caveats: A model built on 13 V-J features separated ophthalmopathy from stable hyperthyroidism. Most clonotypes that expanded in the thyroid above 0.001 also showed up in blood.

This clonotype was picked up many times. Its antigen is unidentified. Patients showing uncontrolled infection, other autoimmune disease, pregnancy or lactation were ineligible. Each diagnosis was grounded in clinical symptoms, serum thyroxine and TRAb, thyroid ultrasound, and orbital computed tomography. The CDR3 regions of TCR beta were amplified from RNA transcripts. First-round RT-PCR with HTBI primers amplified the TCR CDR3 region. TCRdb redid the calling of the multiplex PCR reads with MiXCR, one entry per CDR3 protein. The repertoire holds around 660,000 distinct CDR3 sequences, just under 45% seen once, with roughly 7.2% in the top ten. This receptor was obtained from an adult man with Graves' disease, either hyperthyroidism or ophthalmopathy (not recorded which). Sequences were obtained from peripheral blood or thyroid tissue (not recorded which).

CDR3 nucleotides: TGTGCCAGCAGCTGGGGGGTAGAGACCCAGTACTTC. Protein: CASSWGVETQYF. The V call is TRBV7-8, the J call TRBJ2-5, with D tentatively TRBD2 (6 bases). The CDR3 covers 12 residues. From germline, CDR1 is SGHVS and CDR2 FQNEAQ. V dropped 4 bases and J dropped 4 bases, with 7 bases sitting between them. Drawing the rest from reference TRBV7-8 and TRBJ2-5, the complete variable domain is GAGVSQSPRYKVAKRGQDVALRCDPISGHVSLFWYQQALGQGPEFLTYFQNEAQLDKSGLPSDRFFAERPEGSVSTLKIQRTQQEDSAVYLCASSWGVETQYFGPGTRLLVL.